The 21 T cell receptor beta chains listed next were all sequenced from one sample in a study of high-grade serous ovarian cancer treatment subgroups. Tumor samples were obtained before definitive surgery or chemotherapy. The table came from immunoSEQ multiplex PCR; TCRdb's copy has only in-frame clones and leaves some out. The sample has roughly 770 clones, 75% seen once; the top ten hold more than 15%. The sequenced material came from tumor tissue. The origin of the receptors is a human donor with high-grade serous ovarian cancer.

The V and J genes are TRBV27 and TRBJ2-1; 13 positions match TRBD2. CDR3 size: 19 residues. Germline V lookup: CDR1 MNHEY, CDR2 SMNVEV (reference sequence). Unmatched junction bases numbered 11, after V lost 6 bases and J lost 0 bases. This chain's CDR3 is CASSPPGLAGPSSYNEQFF. The CDR3 region has the DNA TGTGCCAGCAGCCCACCGGGACTAGCGGGACCCAGCTCCTACAATGAGCAGTTCTTC.

This chain connects TRBV28 to TRBJ1-2; tentative D call: TRBD1 (6 bases). V lost 5 bases and J 4 bases, leaving 11 bases between the germline ends. Germline assignment: CDR1 MDHEN and CDR2 SYDVKM. The CDR3 runs 13 residues. The CDR3 reads CASSEQGSYGYTF. CDR3 nucleotide sequence: TGTGCCAGCAGTGAACAGGGAAGCTATGGCTACACCTTC.

The chain is built from TRBV21-1 and TRBJ1-1; the DNA was not compared with TRBD1, the D call given in the table. TRBV21-1 is noted as a pseudogene. CDR3 length equals 18 residues. The CDR3 DNA sequence: TGTGCCAGCAGCAAGGAAGGACAGGCGCTCTTTATGAACACTGAAGCTTTCTTT. This gives the protein CASSKEGQALFMNTEAFF.

This clone was detected only once. The chain recombines TRBV5-4 with TRBJ2-7; TRBD2 is a possible D gene (6 bases). Germline assignment: CDR1 SGHNT and CDR2 YYREEE (reference sequence). V lost 4 bases and J lost 6, with 17 bases in between. The CDR3 is 14 residues long. CDR3 in DNA: TGTGCCAGCAGCCCCGCCGGGGGTAGATTCGAGCAGTACTTC. Protein: CASSPAGGRFEQYF.

The chain links TRBV5-1 to TRBJ2-5, with D tentatively TRBD1 or TRBD2 (5 bases each). The J call may be mistaken, given a closer DNA end match to TRBJ2-7. The CDR3 has 16 amino acids. The germline V gene encodes CDR1 SGHRS and CDR2 YFSETQ. CDR3 nucleotide sequence: TGCGCCAGCAGCTACAAGGCCGGGACGGTCATCTACGAGCAGTACTTC. This codes for CASSYKAGTVIYEQYF.

The chain uses TRBV6-5 and TRBJ1-1, with no clear D. Germline V gene data show CDR1 as MNHEY and CDR2 as SVGAGI. The length of the CDR3 is 13 residues. The V gene lost 6 bases and the J gene lost 1 base, with 9 bases spanning the gap. CDR3 DNA: TGTGCCAGCAGGACCAGGAGGAACACTGAAGCTTTCTTT. As protein: CASRTRRNTEAFF.

This chain connects TRBV28 to TRBJ1-5; D is uncertain. V was clipped by 2 bases and J by 2 bases, with 13 bases between them. CDR3 length equals 16 residues. CDR1 MDHEN and CDR2 SYDVKM come from the germline V gene. The CDR3 DNA is TGTGCCAGCAGTTTAAATGGCCCGGGAGGCAATCAGCCCCAGCATTTT. Encoded protein: CASSLNGPGGNQPQHF.

V usage is TRBV6-4 and J usage is TRBJ2-3; the match to TRBD1 covers 8 bases. This CDR3 comprises 14 residues. With 0 bases clipped from V and 6 bases from J, the junction kept 2 bases outside the gene matches. CDR1 and CDR2 from the germline V gene are MRHNA and SNTAGT. The CDR3 region is CASSDSQGADTQYF. The DNA for the CDR3 is TGTGCCAGCAGTGACTCTCAGGGGGCGGATACGCAGTATTTT.

V and J are TRBV25-1 and TRBJ1-3; D not resolved. The germline CDR1 and CDR2 sequences are MGHDK and SYGVNS. CDR3 length equals 14 residues. Trimming cost V 4 bases and J 5 bases, with 12 bases left between them. The CDR3 region is CASSGIGLRNTIYF. The CDR3 DNA sequence: TGTGCCAGCAGTGGTATCGGTTTGCGAAACACCATATATTTT.

This rearrangement joins TRBV9 to TRBJ2-6; 14 nucleotides align to TRBD2. The CDR3 loop spans 19 amino acids. Germline V gives CDR1 SGDLS, CDR2 YYNGEE. V was pared by 4 bases and J by 2 bases, with 8 bases of the junction left unmatched. The CDR3: CASSYGTSGSEPGANVLTF. The CDR3 bases are TGTGCCAGCAGCTACGGGACTAGCGGGAGTGAGCCTGGGGCCAACGTCCTGACTTTC.

V and J are TRBV19 and TRBJ1-2, with 8 bases lining up with TRBD1. The CDR3 spans 13 residues. After removal of 5 bases from V and 3 bases from J, the junction contained 2 bases not matched to a gene. Germline CDR1 reads LNHDA; CDR2 reads SQIVND (reference sequence). CDR3 sequence (DNA): TGTGCCAGTAGTTCGACAGGGGACTATGGCTACACCTTC. It yields the protein CASSSTGDYGYTF. Full variable domain (rest looked up from reference TRBV19 and TRBJ1-2): DGGITQSPKYLFRKEGQNVTLSCEQNLNHDAMYWYRQDPGQGLRLIYYSQIVNDFQKGDIAEGYSVSREKKESFPLTVTSAQKNPTAFYLCASSSTGDYGYTFGSGTRLTVV.

This rearrangement joins TRBV19 to TRBJ1-6; no definite D call. CDR1 and CDR2 (germline): LNHDA, SQIVND (reference sequence). The V gene lost 0 bases and the J gene lost 5 bases, with 8 bases spanning the gap. This CDR3 region has 15 residues. The CDR3: CASSIEPGDNSPLHF. CDR3 nucleotide sequence: TGTGCCAGTAGTATAGAGCCGGGAGATAATTCACCCCTCCACTTT.

In this sample, this clone turned up a few times. The chain couples TRBV11-2 to TRBJ1-1; 7 nucleotides align to TRBD1. V lost 5 bases to trimming and J lost 10 bases; unmatched junction nucleotides: 7. The CDR3 extends over 12 amino acids. Germline CDR1 is SGHAT and CDR2 is FQNNGV. Written as DNA, the CDR3 is TGTGCCAGCAGCCCAAGGGACAGAGGAGCTTTCTTT. Its protein product is CASSPRDRGAFF.

V and J are TRBV27 and TRBJ1-1, with TRBD1 matching 8 bases. V dropped 4 bases and J dropped 0; count of bases not matched to a gene: 22. Germline V gene lookup returns CDR1 MNHEY and CDR2 SMNVEV (reference sequence). The CDR3 loop spans 21 amino acids. The CDR3, as DNA: TGTGCCAGCAGTTCAACAACCGGGACAGGTGGAGAAGGCGGAATGAACACTGAAGCTTTCTTT. It specifies CASSSTTGTGGEGGMNTEAFF.

The rearrangement links TRBV6-1 to TRBJ2-3; 7 bases align to TRBD1. The CDR3 consists of 15 residues. The V gene end was trimmed by 8 bases and the J gene end by 2 bases; junction bases not matched to a gene: 10. Germline CDR1 MNHNS, CDR2 SASEGT. The CDR3, as DNA: TGTGCCAGCCAGCTGGACAGGAGCCTCACAGATACGCAGTATTTT. Protein product: CASQLDRSLTDTQYF.

The J gene is TRBJ2-1, the V gene TRBV7-2; D gene ambiguous. Trimming cost V 1 base and J 11 bases, with 18 bases left between them. Germline V CDR1 and CDR2: SGHTA, FQGNSA. The CDR3 contains 15 residues. Here the CDR3 reads CASSLVISATPKQFF. The CDR3 DNA reads TGTGCCAGCAGCTTAGTTATATCAGCCACCCCCAAGCAGTTCTTC.

The chain couples TRBV7-2 to TRBJ1-5, with D hard to call. The germline V and J ends were trimmed by 1 base and 5 bases, with 9 bases remaining between them. This CDR3 contains 14 residues. CDR1 is SGHTA and CDR2 is FQGNSA in the germline V gene. This CDR3 reads CASSLVGMDQPQHF. CDR3 DNA: TGTGCCAGCAGCTTAGTGGGGATGGATCAGCCCCAGCATTTT.

The chain uses TRBV4-1 and TRBJ1-1; D is uncertain. Germline CDR1 and CDR2: MGHRA and YSYEKL. Trimming left V 4 bases short and J 8 bases short, with 14 bases between. This CDR3 contains 13 residues. The CDR3 spells CASSRPIPPEAFF. The CDR3 region has the DNA TGCGCCAGCAGCCGCCCGATCCCGCCAGAAGCTTTCTTT.

The rearrangement links TRBV5-1 to TRBJ2-1, with 8 positions matching TRBD1. This CDR3 comprises 14 residues. V dropped 7 bases and J dropped 5; count of bases not matched to a gene: 8. CDR1 and CDR2 from the germline V gene are SGHRS and YFSETQ. The CDR3 here is CASFQGAVDNEQFF. The CDR3 DNA sequence: TGCGCCAGCTTTCAGGGGGCGGTGGACAATGAGCAGTTCTTC.

This chain's CDR3 is CASSSGPQDTQYF. The CDR3 nucleotides read TGTGCCAGCAGCAGCGGACCCCAGGATACGCAGTATTTT. The chain carries TRBV27 and TRBJ2-3; TRBD2 is a possible D gene (5 bases). V dropped 6 bases and J dropped 6 bases, with 13 bases sitting between them. Germline V gene lookup returns CDR1 MNHEY and CDR2 SMNVEV (reference sequence). CDR3 length: 13 residues.

V gene TRBV2 combines with J gene TRBJ2-5; 9 bases fit TRBD1. With 4 bases clipped from V and 5 bases from J, the junction kept 5 bases outside the gene matches. Germline loops: CDR1 SNHLY, CDR2 FYNNEI. CDR3 length: 14 amino acids. The DNA of the CDR3 is TGTGCCAGCAGTGCCGGGACAGGGACGGAGACCCAGTACTTC. It is translated as CASSAGTGTETQYF. The whole variable domain, filled in from reference TRBV2 and TRBJ2-5, reads EPEVTQTPSHQVTQMGQEVILRCVPISNHLYFYWYRQILGQKVEFLVSFYNNEISEKSEIFDDQFSVERPDGSNFTLKIRSTKLEDSAMYFCASSAGTGTETQYFGPGTRLLVL.